The clone carrying this T cell receptor beta chain was recorded only once. Original data processing: Amplifying reference gene primers gave estimates of nucleated cell counts. Measured with immunoSEQ multiplex PCR; TCRdb has only the in-frame clones, and not every one. The D gene and trimming were derived from the DNA, and the V and J assignments and clone size from that table. The sample shows about 210,000 clones, approximately 86% of them seen only once. These data belong to a study of blood T cell repertoires in COVID-19. Study-wide context: Acute and convalescent COVID-19 specimens originated in the United States, Italy and Spain. From T cells, B-cell-depleted T cells, or PBMCs came the material, which was cDNA or gDNA.

This TCR was sampled from a middle-aged man with acute or convalescent COVID-19. Sequences were obtained from peripheral blood.

The CDR3 reads CASSPPGQPNSPLHF. CDR3 DNA sequence: TGTGCCAGCAGTCCTCCGGGACAGCCTAATTCACCCCTCCACTTT. The gene calls are TRBV28 and TRBJ1-6; the match to TRBD1 covers 7 bases. The V segment lost 5 bases and the J segment 6 bases; nucleotides outside the gene matches: 7. Germline assignment: CDR1 MDHEN and CDR2 SYDVKM. This CDR3 is built from 15 residues.